The next 15 T cell receptor beta chains were all read from a single sample in a study of cytomegalovirus exposure and HLA in healthy donors. PCR involved 60 Vbeta and 13 Jbeta primers. Produced via immunoSEQ multiplex PCR; TCRdb's table is partial and in-frame only. Found here are under 150,000 clones, 65% to 80% of them singletons; the top ten hold about 1.8%. Sequencing was carried out using PBMCs. Every receptor here comes from a woman aged 40-49 years in good health and CMV-seronegative.

V is TRBV28 and J is TRBJ2-7; D uncertain. With 1 base removed from V and 4 bases from J, the gap between germline ends came to 14 bases. The CDR3 runs to 15 residues. CDR1 and CDR2 (germline): MDHEN, SYDVKM. This chain's CDR3 is CASSLFGTTIYEQYF. CDR3 in DNA: TGTGCCAGCAGTTTATTTGGAACTACAATATACGAGCAGTACTTC.

V usage is TRBV28 and J usage is TRBJ1-5, with D possibly TRBD1 on 6 matching bases. The CDR3 is made up of 17 amino acids. Germline CDR1 is MDHEN and CDR2 is SYDVKM. V lost 1 base to trimming and J lost 0 bases, with 13 bases between them. The CDR3 bases are TGTGCCAGCAGTTTATATGGGACACTTTATAGCAATCAGCCCCAGCATTTT. This translates into CASSLYGTLYSNQPQHF.

The chain combines TRBV6-1 with TRBJ2-3; 14 positions match TRBD2. Germline-derived CDR1 and CDR2 are MNHNS and SASEGT. The junction had 5 bases not matched to a gene; V was cut back by 8 bases and J by 4 bases. There are 15 residues in the CDR3. This CDR3 reads CASYLGLAGADTQYF. As DNA, the CDR3 is TGTGCCAGCTACCTGGGACTAGCGGGGGCAGATACGCAGTATTTT.

This clone was recorded a few times. The V and J genes are TRBV28 and TRBJ2-7; TRBD1 matches at 8 bases. This CDR3 contains 12 residues. V shed 5 bases and J 6 bases; nucleotides not matched to a gene: 3. The germline V gene encodes CDR1 MDHEN and CDR2 SYDVKM. CDR3 in DNA: TGTGCCAGCAGTCTGACAGGGGCCGAGCAGTACTTC. Its protein is CASSLTGAEQYF.

The gene calls are TRBV2 and TRBJ2-3; 10 nucleotides agree with TRBD2. The V segment lost 5 bases and the J segment 6 bases; nucleotides outside the gene matches: 5. CDR3 length: 14 amino acids. CDR1 and CDR2 (germline): SNHLY, FYNNEI. The CDR3 DNA reads TGTGCCAGCAGTCCGGGACTAGCGTGGGATACGCAGTATTTT. Its translation: CASSPGLAWDTQYF.

The chain links TRBV19 to TRBJ2-6; D gene ambiguous. The CDR3 spans 16 residues. Germline-derived CDR1 and CDR2 are LNHDA and SQIVND (reference sequence). Between the trimmed V and J ends, which lost 0 bases and 0 bases, there was a span of 6 bases. The chain's CDR3 is CASSIEAHSGANVLTF. In DNA form, the CDR3 reads TGTGCCAGTAGTATAGAGGCCCACTCTGGGGCCAACGTCCTGACTTTC.

This clone was detected once. The rearrangement links TRBV19 to TRBJ2-3; 9 bases match TRBD1. The CDR3 consists of 14 residues. J lost 0 bases, V lost 5 bases, and 0 bases had no gene match. The germline V gene encodes CDR1 LNHDA and CDR2 SQIVND (reference sequence). CDR3 sequence: CASSDRGSTDTQYF. Here the CDR3 DNA reads TGTGCCAGTAGTGACAGGGGGAGCACAGATACGCAGTATTTT. The full variable domain, rest sourced from reference TRBV19 and TRBJ2-3, is DGGITQSPKYLFRKEGQNVTLSCEQNLNHDAMYWYRQDPGQGLRLIYYSQIVNDFQKGDIAEGYSVSREKKESFPLTVTSAQKNPTAFYLCASSDRGSTDTQYFGPGTRLTVL.

Note on this clone: At one end, the junction sequence differs from germline, possibly due to a read error. The chain joins TRBV2 to TRBJ2-6; TRBD1 agrees at 7 bases. Germline V gene data show CDR1 as SNHLY and CDR2 as FYNNEI. CDR3 length: 22 residues. As DNA, the CDR3 is TGTGCCAGCAGTCCGTATCGGGACAGAGACTCAGTAATTAGCTCTGGGGCCAACGGCCTGACTTTC. It translates to CASSPYRDRDSVISSGANGLTF.

The rearrangement links TRBV5-1 to TRBJ1-2, with D maybe TRBD1 (6 bases). V was shortened by 4 bases and J by 1 base, with 11 bases between the two germline ends. The CDR3 covers 14 residues. In germline, CDR1 is SGHRS, CDR2 YFSETQ. DNA for the CDR3: TGCGCCAGCAGCCCAAGGACAGTTAACTATGGCTACACCTTC. Its translation: CASSPRTVNYGYTF.

This clone showed up just a few times. V usage is TRBV30 and J usage is TRBJ1-2; possibly TRBD1 for D (5 bases). The CDR3 covers 12 residues. CDR1 and CDR2 from the germline V gene are GTSNPN and SVGIG (reference sequence). The V end lost 4 bases, the J end lost 8 bases, and 14 bases lay between the germline ends. CDR3 region: CAWNDRSRGYTF. CDR3 sequence (DNA): TGTGCCTGGAACGACAGATCCAGGGGCTACACCTTC.

This clone was counted only a few times. V usage is TRBV2 and J usage is TRBJ2-5, with TRBD2 as a possible D gene (5 bases). This CDR3 is built from 13 residues. Germline CDR1 and CDR2: SNHLY and FYNNEI. Trimming removed 7 bases from V and 5 bases from J, with 14 bases in between. CDR3: CASKFERDETQYF. As DNA, the CDR3 is TGTGCCAGCAAGTTTGAGAGGGATGAGACCCAGTACTTC.

Comments on this clone: An end of the junction differs from the germline gene, which may be a read error. This sequence joins TRBV6-1 and TRBJ2-5; 11 positions agree with TRBD2. The CDR3 consists of 15 residues. CDR1 is MNHNS, CDR2 SASEGT, per germline. The CDR3 DNA reads TGTGCCGGCAGTGAAGCACTAGCGGGGGAGCAGACCCAGTACTTC. Protein: CAGSEALAGEQTQYF.

The chain has TRBV5-1 and TRBJ1-4; possibly TRBD1 for D (5 bases). V was clipped by 3 bases and J by 5 bases, with 14 bases between them. CDR1 is SGHRS, CDR2 YFSETQ, per germline. This CDR3 has 15 residues. The CDR3 DNA reads TGCGCCAGCAGCTCGACGACGACAGTGAATGAAAAACTGTTTTTT. Its protein product is CASSSTTTVNEKLFF.

V usage is TRBV27 and J usage is TRBJ1-2, with 9 bases that match TRBD1. Germline-derived CDR1 and CDR2 are MNHEY and SMNVEV (reference sequence). The CDR3 consists of 12 residues. V was pared by 3 bases and J by 13 bases, with 6 bases of the junction left unmatched. The CDR3 DNA reads TGTGCCAGCAGTTTTCCGGGGACAGGGCCCACCTTC. Its protein product is CASSFPGTGPTF.

For the CDR3, the DNA is TGTGCCCCCAGGACAGAAGGGTACTACGAGCAGTACTTC. Translated, it gives CAPRTEGYYEQYF. V and J are TRBV21-1 and TRBJ2-7; the table's D call, TRBD1, has no DNA check behind it. TRBV21-1 corresponds to a pseudogene. The CDR3 length is 13 residues.